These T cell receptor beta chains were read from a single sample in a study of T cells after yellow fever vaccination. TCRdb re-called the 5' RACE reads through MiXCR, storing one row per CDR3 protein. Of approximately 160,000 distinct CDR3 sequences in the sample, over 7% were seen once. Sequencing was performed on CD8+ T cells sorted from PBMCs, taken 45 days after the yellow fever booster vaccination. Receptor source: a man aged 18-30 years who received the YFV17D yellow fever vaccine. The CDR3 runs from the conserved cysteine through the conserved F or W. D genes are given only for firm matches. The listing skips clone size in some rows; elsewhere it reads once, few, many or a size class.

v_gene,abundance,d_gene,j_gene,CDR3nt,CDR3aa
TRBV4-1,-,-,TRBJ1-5,TGCGCCAGCAGCCACCCCCCCGGGCAGCCCCAGCATTTT,CASSHPPGQPQHF
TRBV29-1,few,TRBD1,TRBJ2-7,TGCAGCGTCTCCGGGACAGGGGGCGAGCAGTACTTC,CSVSGTGGEQYF
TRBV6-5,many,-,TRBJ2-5,TGTGCCAGCAGTTACCCTCATGCGGAGACCCAGTACTTC,CASSYPHAETQYF
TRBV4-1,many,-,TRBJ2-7,TGCGCCAGCAGCCAAGTTTCAGGGTCCGCCTACGAGCAGTACTTC,CASSQVSGSAYEQYF
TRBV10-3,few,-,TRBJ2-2,TGTGCCATCTTGGCGTCAATTACAGGGAACACCGGGGAGCTGTTTTTT,CAILASITGNTGELFF
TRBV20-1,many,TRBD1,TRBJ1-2,TGCAGTGCCCCCACAGGGGGCTCAGCTAACTATGGCTACACCTTC,CSAPTGGSANYGYTF
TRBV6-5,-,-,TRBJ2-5,TGTGCCAGCAAACGGGGGATTGGGGAGACCCAGTACTTC,CASKRGIGETQYF
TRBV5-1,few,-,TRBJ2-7,TGCGCCAGCAAAAGGGACGGCCTCGAGCAGTACTTC,CASKRDGLEQYF
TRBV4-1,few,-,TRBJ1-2,TGCGCCAGCAGCCCTCCCCCCACCTTC,CASSPPPTF
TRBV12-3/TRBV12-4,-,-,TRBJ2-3,TGTGCCAGCAGTTCCCTAGAGGCAGATACGCAGTATTTT,CASSSLEADTQYF
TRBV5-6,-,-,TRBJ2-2,TGTGCCAGCAGCCCTTTTTCGTTTGAGGGCACCGGGGAGCTGTTTTTT,CASSPFSFEGTGELFF
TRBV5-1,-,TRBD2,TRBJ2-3,TGCGCCAGCAGGGACCGGGGGGGCCCCGCAGATACGCAGTATTTT,CASRDRGGPADTQYF
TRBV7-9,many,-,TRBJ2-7,TGTGCCAGCAGTTCTGGACAGCAGTCCTCCTACGAGCAGTACTTC,CASSSGQQSSYEQYF
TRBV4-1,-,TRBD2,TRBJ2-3,TGCGCCAGCAGCCAAGGAGTGGTGTTAGCGGGGGGCCACGGCACAGATACGCAGTATTTT,CASSQGVVLAGGHGTDTQYF
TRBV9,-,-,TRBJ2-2,TGTGCCAGCACCGACCGAGGGGGGCCCGGGGAGCTGTTTTTT,CASTDRGGPGELFF
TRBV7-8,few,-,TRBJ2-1,TGTGCCAGCAGCTTAGAACAGGATCTCTACAATGAGCAGTTCTTC,CASSLEQDLYNEQFF
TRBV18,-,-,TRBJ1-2,TGTGCCAGCTCACCACGACAGAGCCTTAACTATGGCTACACCTTC,CASSPRQSLNYGYTF
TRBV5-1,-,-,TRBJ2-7,TGCGCCAGCAGCTTGGCCGTGGGTCCCGGAAACTACGAGCAGTACTTC,CASSLAVGPGNYEQYF
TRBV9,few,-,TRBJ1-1,TGTGCCAGCAGCCCCCGAGGGGACTTAGAGGGTGCCACTGAAGCTTTCTTT,CASSPRGDLEGATEAFF
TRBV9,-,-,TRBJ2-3,TGTGCCAGCAGCGTAGAAGGTCGGGGATCCACAGATACGCAGTATTTT,CASSVEGRGSTDTQYF
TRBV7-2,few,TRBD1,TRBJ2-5,TGTGCCAGCAGCTTAAAAGGACAGGGGGGGACCCAGTACTTC,CASSLKGQGGTQYF
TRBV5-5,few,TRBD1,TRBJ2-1,TGTGCCAGCAGCTTGAACAGGGGACAAAATGAGCAGTTCTTC,CASSLNRGQNEQFF
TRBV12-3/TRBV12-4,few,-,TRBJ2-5,TGTGCCAGCAGTGGAGAGGGGGACCAAGAGACCCAGTACTTC,CASSGEGDQETQYF
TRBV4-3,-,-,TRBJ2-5,TGCGCCAGCAGCCAAGATTGGGCCCAGGGGAAGACCCAGTACTTC,CASSQDWAQGKTQYF
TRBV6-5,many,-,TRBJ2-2,TGTGCCAGCAGTTACCTTCGGTACACCGGGGAGCTGTTTTTT,CASSYLRYTGELFF
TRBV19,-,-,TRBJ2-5,TGTGCCAGTAGTCCCAGGGGCGGGGGAGAGACCCAGTACTTC,CASSPRGGGETQYF
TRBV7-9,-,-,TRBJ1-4,TGTGCCAGCAGCTTACGACAGTCCACTAATGAAAAACTGTTTTTT,CASSLRQSTNEKLFF
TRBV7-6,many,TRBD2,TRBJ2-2,TGTGCCAGCAGCCCCGGGACTAGAAGTGGAACCGGGGAGCTGTTTTTT,CASSPGTRSGTGELFF
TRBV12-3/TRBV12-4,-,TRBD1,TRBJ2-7,TGTGCCAGCAGTTTTGGGACAGTTTACGAGCAGTACTTC,CASSFGTVYEQYF
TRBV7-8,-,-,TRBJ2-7,TGTGCCAGCAGCTTAGTGGCAGGGGCGAGCTCCTACGAGCAGTACTTC,CASSLVAGASSYEQYF
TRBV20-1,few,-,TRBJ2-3,TGCAGTGCTAGAGACTTGGAACAGGGAACAGATACGCAGTATTTT,CSARDLEQGTDTQYF
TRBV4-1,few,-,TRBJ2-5,TGCGCCAGCAGCCACCCTCTAGGAGGGACAGCACAAGAGACCCAGTACTTC,CASSHPLGGTAQETQYF